This entry lists 17 T cell receptor beta chains sequenced from one sample in a study of technical replicates of blood from several donors. Measured with immunoSEQ multiplex PCR; TCRdb has only the in-frame clones, and not every one. The sample holds over 55,000 clones, about 89% seen once. The sequenced sample consisted of PBMCs. Receptors were obtained from a human donor in good health. Some clones in this sample may be carry-over from other donors' samples.

This clone has a handful of counts. The chain joins TRBV19 to TRBJ2-4; D unresolved. The CDR3 is 15 residues long. Germline assignment: CDR1 LNHDA and CDR2 SQIVND (reference sequence). V lost 3 bases and J 3 bases, leaving 12 bases between the germline ends. Here the CDR3 reads CASSIFPGGKNIQYF. CDR3 nucleotide sequence: TGTGCCAGTAGTATCTTCCCAGGTGGCAAAAACATTCAGTACTTC. Drawing the rest from reference TRBV19 and TRBJ2-4, the complete variable domain is DGGITQSPKYLFRKEGQNVTLSCEQNLNHDAMYWYRQDPGQGLRLIYYSQIVNDFQKGDIAEGYSVSREKKESFPLTVTSAQKNPTAFYLCASSIFPGGKNIQYFGAGTRLSVL.

J is TRBJ2-5 and V is TRBV7-9; TRBD2 agrees at 12 bases. Per germline, CDR1 SEHNR and CDR2 FQNEAQ (reference sequence). The CDR3 consists of 16 residues. Germline trimming cut 5 bases from V and 2 bases from J; bases unmatched to any gene: 6. As DNA, the CDR3 is TGTGCCAGCAGCGTAAGACTAGCGGGAGTTCAAGAGACCCAGTACTTC. This sequence encodes CASSVRLAGVQETQYF.

This chain connects TRBV7-9 to TRBJ2-7, with 8 bases matching TRBD1. The junction had 6 bases not matched to a gene; V was cut back by 3 bases and J by 2 bases. CDR1 SEHNR and CDR2 FQNEAQ come from the germline V gene (reference sequence). CDR3 size: 15 residues. As DNA, the CDR3 is TGTGCCAGCAGCTTTGGGGACAGGAATACCTACGAGCAGTACTTC. Its protein is CASSFGDRNTYEQYF.

The genes are TRBV10-3 and TRBJ2-7; D is perhaps TRBD1 (5 bases). CDR3 length: 14 amino acids. Germline assignment: CDR1 ENHRY and CDR2 SYGVKD. Trimming shortened V by 2 bases and J by 2 bases, and 10 bases separated the two germline ends. The CDR3 DNA sequence: TGTGCCATCAGTGAGGCAGGGCTAACCTACGAGCAGTACTTC. Its translation: CAISEAGLTYEQYF.

This clone has a single count. CDR3 DNA sequence: TGTGCCAGCAGCTCGACTAGCGGGGCGAACACCGGGGAGCTGTTTTTT. Amino acid sequence: CASSSTSGANTGELFF. The chain carries TRBV6-6 and TRBJ2-2; TRBD2 aligns across 11 bases. V trimming: 6 bases; J trimming: 0 bases; junction bases outside the gene matches: 3. CDR1 is MNHNY and CDR2 is SVGAGI in the germline V gene (reference sequence). CDR3 size: 16 residues.

A single count supports this clone. The chain recombines TRBV7-8 with TRBJ1-1; no reliable D call. CDR3 length: 14 amino acids. Germline values: CDR1 SGHVS, CDR2 FQNEAQ. V was pared by 0 bases and J by 1 base, with 6 bases between. CDR3 loop: CASSLAARNTEAFF. CDR3 in DNA: TGTGCCAGCAGCTTAGCCGCCAGGAACACTGAAGCTTTCTTT.

The V call is TRBV30, the J call TRBJ1-5, with 7 bases lining up with TRBD1. V shed 6 bases and J 2 bases; nucleotides not matched to a gene: 7. CDR1 GTSNPN and CDR2 SVGIG come from the germline V gene (reference sequence). The CDR3 spans 14 residues. CDR3 in amino acids: CACKTGNRNQPQHF. CDR3 bases: TGTGCCTGCAAGACAGGGAATCGCAATCAGCCCCAGCATTTT.

This sequence joins TRBV4-1 and TRBJ2-7; a possible D gene is TRBD2 (7 bases). The CDR3 is 15 residues long. V was cut by 1 base and J by 5 bases, with 15 bases left in between. CDR1 is MGHRA, CDR2 YSYEKL, per germline. For the CDR3, the DNA is TGCGCCAGCAGCCAAGGAATCAGGGAGGGGGACGAGCAGTACTTC. It encodes CASSQGIREGDEQYF.

V and J are TRBV13 and TRBJ1-2; the match to TRBD1 covers 9 bases. CDR3 size: 14 residues. The J segment lost 3 bases and the V segment lost 5 bases, leaving 4 bases of the junction unmatched. Germline CDR1 reads PRHDT; CDR2 reads FYEKMQ (reference sequence). The CDR3 DNA reads TGTGCCAGCAGCCCGGACAGGGGAGACTATGGCTACACCTTC. Translation gives CASSPDRGDYGYTF.

This clone appeared a single time. V gene TRBV6-6 combines with J gene TRBJ1-5; 7 nucleotides match TRBD1. The ends lost 5 bases at V and 1 base at J; junction bases unmatched: 8. The CDR3 extends over 16 amino acids. The germline V gene has CDR1 MNHNY and CDR2 SVGAGI (reference sequence). The CDR3 is CASSTDRVSSNQPQHF. The CDR3 region has the DNA TGTGCCAGCAGTACCGACAGGGTTTCGAGCAATCAGCCCCAGCATTTT.

The gene calls are TRBV27 and TRBJ2-3; D perhaps matches TRBD1 (6 bases). The CDR3 contains 14 residues. V lost 4 bases and J 5 bases, leaving 13 bases between the germline ends. Per germline, CDR1 MNHEY and CDR2 SMNVEV (reference sequence). For the CDR3, the DNA is TGTGCCAGCAGTTGGCAGGGGCGAAAAGATACGCAGTATTTT. Residues: CASSWQGRKDTQYF.

This rearrangement joins TRBV7-3 to TRBJ1-2, with TRBD1 matching 8 bases. The CDR3 runs 15 residues. The junction had 14 bases not matched to a gene; V was cut back by 7 bases and J by 7 bases. Germline V gene sequence: CDR1 SGHTA, CDR2 FQGTGA. CDR3 coding DNA: TGTGCCAGCATCGAAACACGGGACAGGCTGTTTGGCTACACCTTC. Translating it yields CASIETRDRLFGYTF.

CDR3 region: CASSPQTGETDTQYF. DNA of the CDR3: TGTGCCAGCAGCCCCCAAACGGGGGAAACAGATACGCAGTATTTT. J is TRBJ2-3 and V is TRBV7-3; weak D call: TRBD2 (6 bases). Germline CDR1 is SGHTA and CDR2 is FQGTGA. V lost 5 bases to trimming and J lost 3 bases, with 15 bases between them. This CDR3 has 15 residues. Together with reference TRBV7-3 and TRBJ2-3, the CDR3 gives the full variable domain: GAGVSQTPSNKVTEKGKYVELRCDPISGHTALYWYRQSLGQGPEFLIYFQGTGAADDSGLPNDRFFAVRPEGSVSTLKIQRTERGDSAVYLCASSPQTGETDTQYFGPGTRLTVL.

This rearrangement joins TRBV5-4 to TRBJ2-5; the match to TRBD2 covers 9 bases. The CDR3 length is 15 residues. The germline CDR1 and CDR2 sequences are SGHNT and YYREEE (reference sequence). V gave up 0 bases and J gave up 4 bases; unmatched junction bases: 4. Here the CDR3 DNA reads TGTGCCAGCAGCTTGGCTAGCGGGATTGCAGAGACCCAGTACTTC. It translates to CASSLASGIAETQYF. Drawing the rest from reference TRBV5-4 and TRBJ2-5, the complete variable domain is ETGVTQSPTHLIKTRGQQVTLRCSSQSGHNTVSWYQQALGQGPQFIFQYYREEENGRGNFPPRFSGLQFPNYSSELNVNALELDDSALYLCASSLASGIAETQYFGPGTRLLVL.

The chain combines TRBV29-1 with TRBJ1-1; tentatively, D is TRBD1 (5 bases). The V and J ends lost 7 bases and 7 bases respectively, with 13 bases between them. This CDR3 spans 11 amino acids. Per the germline V gene, CDR1 is SQVTM and CDR2 is ANQGSEA. The CDR3 DNA follows: TGCAGCGGGTGGGGAACAGGTGAAGCTTTCTTT. Residues: CSGWGTGEAFF.

The rearrangement joins TRBV6-6 to TRBJ2-7; 7 positions agree with TRBD2. CDR3 length: 15 amino acids. With 2 bases clipped from V and 5 bases from J, the junction kept 9 bases outside the gene matches. In germline, CDR1 is MNHNY, CDR2 SVGAGI (reference sequence). The chain's CDR3 is CASSYTERGRHEQYF. The CDR3 bases are TGTGCCAGCAGTTACACCGAGCGGGGCCGACACGAGCAGTACTTC.

The chain links TRBV5-4 to TRBJ1-5; D call uncertain. The V end was cut by 1 base, the J end by 2 bases, with 7 bases between. CDR3 length equals 14 residues. The germline CDR1 and CDR2 sequences are SGHNT and YYREEE (reference sequence). CDR3 sequence (DNA): TGTGCCAGCAGCTTGTCCGGGGGCAATCAGCCCCAGCATTTT. It translates to CASSLSGGNQPQHF.